Sequencing of this T cell receptor (beta chain) was carried out in a study of esophageal squamous cell carcinoma under preoperative chemotherapy. Overall study context: TCR repertoires were profiled from both peripheral blood T cells and tumor-infiltrating lymphocytes.

Study findings and constraints: Post-treatment tumor-infiltrating lymphocytes appeared partly derived from peripheral T cells migrating into the tumor. Chemotherapy was followed by significantly higher TCR diversity in peripheral T cells only, not tumor-infiltrating lymphocytes.

This clonotype was found a few times. What it binds is not known. One junction end does not reproduce the germline sequence, and a read error may be involved. MiXCR, applied by TCRdb to the PCR reads, yields one record per CDR3 protein. Of tens of thousands of distinct CDR3 sequences in the sample, around 50% were seen once. Described time point: after preoperative PTX-NDP chemotherapy. This CDR3 is 15 amino acids long. CDR1 is SGHTA and CDR2 is FQGNSA in the germline V gene. The receptor was derived from a human donor with esophageal squamous cell carcinoma. The donor label of this sample is uncertain. The chain uses TRBV7-2 and TRBJ2-5, with D perhaps matching TRBD1 or TRBD2 (6 bases each). The sample was gathered from a patient given preoperative chemotherapy. The CDR3 nucleotides read TGTGCCGGGGGGCTCGGGGGCCGGGACCAAGAGACGCAGTACTTC. Protein: CAGGLGGRDQETQYF.